The clone carrying this TCR beta chain was detected ten times or more. Its antigen is unidentified. The CDR3 consists of 15 residues. V lost 0 bases to trimming and J lost 3 bases, with 15 bases between them. Per the germline V gene, CDR1 is GTSNPN and CDR2 is SVGIG (reference sequence). One entry per CDR3 protein results from TCRdb running MiXCR on the RT-PCR reads. Of hundreds of thousands of distinct CDR3 sequences listed, 15% to 17% are singletons. The sample comes from a study of response to subunit inactivated influenza vaccine. Findings of the study overall: The authors suggested that every seasonal influenza vaccination recruits few new T cells.

The sample consisted of PBMCs from blood, taken about 13 days after vaccination. The chain links TRBV30 to TRBJ2-7, with D possibly matching TRBD2 (6 bases). This TCR came from a man aged 50 to 60 who received an inactivated influenza vaccine. In DNA form, the CDR3 reads TGTGCCTGGAGTGTAGGAGGGAATACCCTCTACGAGCAGTACTTC. Amino acids: CAWSVGGNTLYEQYF.